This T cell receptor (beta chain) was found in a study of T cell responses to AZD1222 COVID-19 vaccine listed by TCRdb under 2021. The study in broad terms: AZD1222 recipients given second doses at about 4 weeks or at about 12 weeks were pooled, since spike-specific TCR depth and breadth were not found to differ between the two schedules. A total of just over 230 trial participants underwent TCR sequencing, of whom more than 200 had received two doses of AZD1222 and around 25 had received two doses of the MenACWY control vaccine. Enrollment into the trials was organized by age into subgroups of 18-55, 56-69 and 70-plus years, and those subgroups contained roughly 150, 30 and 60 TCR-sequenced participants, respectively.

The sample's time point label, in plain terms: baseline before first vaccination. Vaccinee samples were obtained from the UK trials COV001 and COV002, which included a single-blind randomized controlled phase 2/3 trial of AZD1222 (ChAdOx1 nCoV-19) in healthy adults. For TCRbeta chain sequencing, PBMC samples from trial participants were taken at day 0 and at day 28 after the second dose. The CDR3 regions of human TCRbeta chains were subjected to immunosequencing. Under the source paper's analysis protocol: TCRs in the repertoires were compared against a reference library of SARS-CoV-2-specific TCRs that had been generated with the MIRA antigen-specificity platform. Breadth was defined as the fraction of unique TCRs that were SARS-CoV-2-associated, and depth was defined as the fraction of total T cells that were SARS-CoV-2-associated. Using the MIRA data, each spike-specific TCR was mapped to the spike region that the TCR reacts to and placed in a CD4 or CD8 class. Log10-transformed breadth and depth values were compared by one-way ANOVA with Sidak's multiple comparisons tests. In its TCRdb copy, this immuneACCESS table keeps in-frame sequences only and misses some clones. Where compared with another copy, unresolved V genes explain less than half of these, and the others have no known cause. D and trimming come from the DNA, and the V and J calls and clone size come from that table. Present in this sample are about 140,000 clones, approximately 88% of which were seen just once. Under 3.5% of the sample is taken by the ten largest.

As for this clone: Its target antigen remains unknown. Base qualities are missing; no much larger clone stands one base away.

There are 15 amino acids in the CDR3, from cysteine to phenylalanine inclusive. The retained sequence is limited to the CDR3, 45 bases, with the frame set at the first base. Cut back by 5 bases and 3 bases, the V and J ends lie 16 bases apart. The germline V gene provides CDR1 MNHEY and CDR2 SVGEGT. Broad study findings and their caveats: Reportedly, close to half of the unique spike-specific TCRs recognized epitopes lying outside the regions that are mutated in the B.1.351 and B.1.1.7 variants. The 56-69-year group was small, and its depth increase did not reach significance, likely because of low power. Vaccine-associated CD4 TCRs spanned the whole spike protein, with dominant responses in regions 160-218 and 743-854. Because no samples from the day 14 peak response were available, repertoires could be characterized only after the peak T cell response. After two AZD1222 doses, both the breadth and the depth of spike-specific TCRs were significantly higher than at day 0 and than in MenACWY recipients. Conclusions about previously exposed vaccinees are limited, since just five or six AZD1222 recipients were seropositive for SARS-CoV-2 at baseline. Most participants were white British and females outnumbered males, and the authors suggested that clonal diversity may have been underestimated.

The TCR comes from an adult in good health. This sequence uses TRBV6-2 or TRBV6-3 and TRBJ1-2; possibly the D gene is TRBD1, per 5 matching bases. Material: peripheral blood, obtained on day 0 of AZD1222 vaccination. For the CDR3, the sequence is CASSDLGLGDYGYTF. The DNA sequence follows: TGTGCCAGCAGTGACTTGGGACTTGGGGACTATGGCTACACCTTC.